Sequencing of this T cell receptor beta chain was carried out in a study of cytomegalovirus exposure and HLA in healthy donors. Study summary: An earlier analysis identified more than 90 million unique TCR beta sequences in 150 million to 200 million T cells. General study points: Highest at DRB1 and lowest at HLA-C, TCR association rates differed among HLA loci in a later analysis. Later on, an analysis found that several of the most significant clusters appeared to be linked to common viral pathogens, which included parvovirus B19. Across donors, presence/absence analyses took sequencing depth to be roughly uniform.

Germline V CDR1 and CDR2: GTSNPN, SVGIG (reference sequence). This CDR3 has 13 residues. The V gene end was trimmed by 5 bases and the J gene end by 4 bases; junction bases not matched to a gene: 5. In the PCR, 60 Vbeta and 13 Jbeta primers were used. Measured with immunoSEQ multiplex PCR; TCRdb has only the in-frame clones, and not every one. The sample has 130,000 to 150,000 clones, around 80% seen once. This clone showed up just once. Its cognate antigen is unknown. This clonotype originated in a woman aged 55-75 years in good health and CMV-seropositive. The sample taken for sequencing was PBMCs. V gene TRBV30 combines with J gene TRBJ2-4, with TRBD1 matching 7 bases. This chain's CDR3 is CAWDRDLKNIQYF. DNA of the CDR3: TGTGCCTGGGACAGGGATCTAAAAAACATTCAGTACTTC.